This TCR beta chain was documented in a study of OX40 agonist ivuxolimab in advanced cancers. The overall study: In this cohort, patients received ivuxolimab, an agonistic anti-OX40 (CD134) antibody.

Only in-frame clones appear in the TCRdb table, and some are missing; sequencing was by immunoSEQ multiplex PCR. The table shows about 76,000 clones, with about 88% occurring only once. The CDR3 length is 15 residues. Germline CDR1 and CDR2: MNHNY and SVGAGI (reference sequence). This clone was recorded once. The V gene is TRBV6-6, the J gene TRBJ2-5; 10 bases fit TRBD2. Judging by the DNA end, TRBJ2-7 fits better; the J call may be wrong. Sequenced material: CD4+ or CD8+ T cells sorted from blood, taken in a trial of the OX40 agonist ivuxolimab. The TCR originated in an adult with an advanced solid tumor such as melanoma, head and neck, liver or kidney cancer. The CDR3 sequence: CASSYLAGLAYEQYF. DNA of the CDR3: TGTGCCAGCAGTTACTTGGCGGGACTAGCGTACGAGCAGTACTTC.